This TCR beta chain was captured by sequencing in a study of chronic HIV infection and antiretroviral therapy. Via MiXCR, TCRdb re-called the 5' RACE reads, giving one row per CDR3 protein. The sample lists around 30,000 distinct CDR3 sequences, roughly 9.1% seen once, with roughly 2.7% in the top ten. This CDR3 spans 13 amino acids. CDR1 ENHRY and CDR2 SYGVKD come from the germline V gene. Trimming took off 3 bases at V and 7 bases at J, with 10 bases between the two ends. This clonotype was recorded a few times. The clonotype was recovered from an adult who had HIV and had not received antiretroviral therapy, or was an uninfected healthy control (not recorded which). The chain carries TRBV10-3 and TRBJ1-5; D not certain. Sequenced material: peripheral blood. As DNA, the CDR3 is TGTGCCATCAGTGAAGGGTTAGGGCAGCCCCAGCATTTT. Its translation is CAISEGLGQPQHF.